This entry lists 20 T cell receptor beta chains sequenced from one sample in a study of blood T cell repertoires in COVID-19. Assay: immunoSEQ multiplex PCR; the TCRdb copy retains only in-frame clones and omits some. The sample includes around 130,000 clones, 84% seen only once; the top ten take 10% to 15%. The sequencing sample was made of peripheral blood. These receptors originate from a woman aged 60-75 years with acute or convalescent COVID-19.

J is TRBJ1-1 and V is TRBV2, with unresolved D. The V end lost 9 bases, the J end lost 1 base, and 15 bases lay between the germline ends. Germline CDR1 and CDR2: SNHLY and FYNNEI. The CDR3 totals 14 residues. CDR3 loop: CARSSPRGNTEAFF. The CDR3 DNA reads TGTGCCAGATCCTCCCCTCGGGGGAACACTGAAGCTTTCTTT.

The V call is TRBV5-1, the J call TRBJ2-1; a weak D match, TRBD2 (6 bases). Germline CDR1 and CDR2: SGHRS and YFSETQ. The germline V and J ends were trimmed by 1 base and 5 bases, with 19 bases remaining between them. The CDR3 is made up of 17 amino acids. The CDR3 loop is CASSLRGALEGHNEQFF. CDR3 bases: TGCGCCAGCAGCTTGCGCGGGGCCCTCGAAGGGCACAATGAGCAGTTCTTC.

The rearrangement links TRBV12-5 to TRBJ2-3; 7 bases map to TRBD1. Germline CDR1 is LGHNT and CDR2 is FRNRAP. After removal of 1 base from V and 4 bases from J, the junction contained 2 bases not matched to a gene. This CDR3 is 14 amino acids long. The CDR3 sequence: CASGLGQGPDTQYF. The CDR3 nucleotides are TGTGCTAGTGGTTTGGGACAGGGTCCAGATACGCAGTATTTT.

This chain connects TRBV28 to TRBJ1-4, with 9 positions matching TRBD1. Germline V gives CDR1 MDHEN, CDR2 SYDVKM. This CDR3 spans 13 amino acids. V was pared by 3 bases and J by 13 bases, with 6 bases of the junction left unmatched. The chain's CDR3 is CASSFQTGQGLFF. As DNA, the CDR3 is TGTGCCAGCAGTTTCCAAACGGGACAGGGACTGTTTTTT.

V is TRBV7-9 and J is TRBJ1-1; D not resolved. Germline-derived CDR1 and CDR2 are SEHNR and FQNEAQ (reference sequence). The length of the CDR3 is 14 residues. V lost 1 base and J 0 bases, leaving 6 bases between the germline ends. Here the CDR3 reads CASSLEAVNTEAFF. Written as DNA, the CDR3 is TGTGCCAGCAGCTTAGAGGCGGTGAACACTGAAGCTTTCTTT.

The chain has TRBV27 and TRBJ2-3; D remains unclear. The V gene's germline CDR1 is MNHEY and CDR2 SMNVEV (reference sequence). Trimming took 0 bases from V and 2 from J, leaving 9 bases between them. This CDR3 is 15 amino acids long. Here the CDR3 DNA reads TGTGCCAGCAGTTTATCCTACCCCAACACAGATACGCAGTATTTT. As protein: CASSLSYPNTDTQYF.

CDR3 region: CASSLGSGINYGYTF. The CDR3 coding sequence is TGTGCCAGCAGCTTGGGGTCAGGGATCAATTATGGCTACACCTTC. The chain joins TRBV5-4 to TRBJ1-2, with TRBD1 as a possible D gene (5 bases). V was clipped by 0 bases and J by 5 bases, with 14 bases between them. CDR1 and CDR2 from the germline V gene are SGHNT and YYREEE (reference sequence). The CDR3 contains 15 residues.

This clone was observed a few times. This sequence joins TRBV3-1 (or the pseudogene TRBV3-2) and TRBJ1-1, with TRBD1 matching 10 bases. CDR1 and CDR2 from the germline V gene are LGHDT and YNNKEL (reference sequence). The ends lost 1 base at V and 6 bases at J; junction bases unmatched: 11. The CDR3 contains 17 residues. The CDR3 DNA reads as TGTGCCAGCAGCCAAGGACCGGGACAGGGGAGGATCGCTGAAGCTTTCTTT. Translated, it gives CASSQGPGQGRIAEAFF.

This clone came up once. The chain employs TRBV10-3 and TRBJ1-1; 7 nucleotides line up with TRBD1. From germline, CDR1 is ENHRY and CDR2 SYGVKD. The CDR3 loop spans 12 amino acids. V lost 6 bases, J lost 8 bases, and 6 bases stayed unmatched. CDR3 sequence: CAISETGIEAFF. The CDR3 DNA follows: TGTGCCATCAGCGAGACAGGGATCGAAGCTTTCTTT.

The chain joins TRBV7-3 to TRBJ2-2, with TRBD1 matching over 8 bases. This CDR3 region has 17 residues. V gave up 0 bases and J gave up 4 bases; unmatched junction bases: 7. CDR1 and CDR2 from the germline V gene are SGHTA and FQGTGA. In nucleotides, the CDR3 is TGTGCCAGCAGCTTAACGGGGCAGGGGGCGCGCACCGGGGAGCTGTTTTTT. This codes for CASSLTGQGARTGELFF.

The CDR3 nucleotides are TGTGCCAGCAGCCCGAGCGGACAGGGCGGAACTGAAGCTTTCTTT. Translating it yields CASSPSGQGGTEAFF. The V call is TRBV3-1 (or the pseudogene TRBV3-2), the J call TRBJ1-1, with TRBD1 identical over 8 bases. The V gene's germline CDR1 is LGHDT and CDR2 YNNKEL (reference sequence). CDR3 length: 15 residues. With 4 bases clipped from V and 5 bases from J, the junction kept 9 bases outside the gene matches.

The chain joins TRBV11-2 to TRBJ1-6; D possibly corresponds to TRBD1 (6 bases). This CDR3 has 16 residues. Germline V gene lookup returns CDR1 SGHAT and CDR2 FQNNGV. The ends were cut back, 6 bases at V and 7 bases at J, with 19 bases in the middle. CDR3: CASRGAPWGQNSPLHF. The CDR3 DNA reads as TGTGCCAGCAGGGGGGCGCCGTGGGGCCAAAATTCACCCCTCCACTTT.

The chain employs TRBV6-5 and TRBJ1-1; 7 bases map to TRBD1. This CDR3 region has 14 residues. Trimming cost V 7 bases and J 0 bases; bases outside gene matches: 5. Germline CDR1 MNHEY, CDR2 SVGAGI. CDR3: CASNRQGLNTEAFF. CDR3 coding DNA: TGTGCCAGCAATAGACAGGGTCTGAACACTGAAGCTTTCTTT.

The V call is TRBV7-6, the J call TRBJ1-6; 8 nucleotides match TRBD1. The junction had 7 bases not matched to a gene; V was cut back by 5 bases and J by 7 bases. Germline V CDR1 and CDR2: SGHVS, FNYEAQ. This CDR3 has 15 amino acids. DNA of the CDR3: TGTGCCAGCAGCCGACGACAGGGGTTGAATTCACCCCTCCACTTT. It is translated as CASSRRQGLNSPLHF.

In nucleotides, the CDR3 is TGTGCCAGCAGCTACCAACTCTTGAACACTGAAGCTTTCTTT. Its protein product is CASSYQLLNTEAFF. V is TRBV5-4 and J is TRBJ1-1; D not resolved. Trimming shortened V by 3 bases and J by 0 bases, and 9 bases separated the two germline ends. CDR1 and CDR2 (germline): SGHNT, YYREEE (reference sequence). This CDR3 has 14 residues.

The chain is built from TRBV2 and TRBJ1-1; unclear D gene. V was shortened by 9 bases and J by 2 bases, with 10 bases between the two germline ends. The CDR3 is 12 residues long. Looked up from germline, CDR1 is SNHLY and CDR2 is FYNNEI. The CDR3 sequence is CASHRDNTEAFF. In DNA, the CDR3 is TGTGCCAGTCACCGCGATAACACTGAAGCTTTCTTT. The variable domain in full, with the rest retrieved from reference TRBV2 and TRBJ1-1, is EPEVTQTPSHQVTQMGQEVILRCVPISNHLYFYWYRQILGQKVEFLVSFYNNEISEKSEIFDDQFSVERPDGSNFTLKIRSTKLEDSAMYFCASHRDNTEAFFGQGTRLTVV.

The genes are TRBV6-5 and TRBJ1-2; D not certain. The germline V and J ends were trimmed by 4 bases and 3 bases, with 6 bases remaining between them. The V gene's germline CDR1 is MNHEY and CDR2 SVGAGI. The CDR3 runs to 12 residues. CDR3 region: CASSFRDYGYTF. The CDR3 bases are TGTGCCAGCAGTTTTCGAGACTATGGCTACACCTTC.

This chain links TRBV9 with TRBJ2-5; 8 positions agree with TRBD1. There are 16 residues in the CDR3. V trimming: 4 bases; J trimming: 4 bases; junction bases outside the gene matches: 12. CDR1 is SGDLS, CDR2 YYNGEE, per germline. Here the CDR3 DNA reads TGTGCCAGCAGCAGCACCGGGACAGGAGGCCCAGAGACCCAGTACTTC. This codes for CASSSTGTGGPETQYF.

This rearrangement joins TRBV3-1 (or the pseudogene TRBV3-2) to TRBJ1-1; 9 nucleotides match TRBD1. V shed 1 base, J shed 9 bases, and the junction held 9 bases outside the gene matches. The V gene's germline CDR1 is LGHDT and CDR2 YNNKEL (reference sequence). This CDR3 region has 15 residues. CDR3 sequence: CASSQGTGTGTQAFF. CDR3 DNA sequence: TGTGCCAGCAGCCAAGGTACCGGGACAGGGACTCAAGCTTTCTTT.

The rearrangement joins TRBV5-1 to TRBJ2-3; TRBD1 aligns across 7 bases. The CDR3 length is 15 residues. J lost 2 bases, V lost 4 bases, and 7 bases had no gene match. CDR1 is SGHRS, CDR2 YFSETQ, per germline. The CDR3 loop reads CASSRMGQYTDTQYF. Here the CDR3 DNA reads TGCGCCAGCAGCCGCATGGGACAGTACACAGATACGCAGTATTTT.